Sequencing of this T cell receptor beta chain was carried out in a study of T cell changes during pregnancy in multiple sclerosis. The CDR3 is 13 amino acids. V was pared by 5 bases and J by 6 bases, with 7 bases of the junction left unmatched. Germline CDR1 MNHNY, CDR2 SVGAGI (reference sequence). Assay: immunoSEQ multiplex PCR; the TCRdb copy retains only in-frame clones and omits some. Counted here are 50,000 to 65,000 clones, over 95% occurring once; the ten biggest clones make up 2% to 2.5%. The rearrangement joins TRBV6-6 to TRBJ2-7; 7 bases agree with TRBD1. Sequenced material: CD8+ T cells from peripheral blood mononuclear cells, taken after pregnancy. The sequence came from a female donor with multiple sclerosis, enrolled in a pregnancy study. The CDR3 DNA reads TGTGCCAGCAGTCATAAGGGGGCGGGCGAGCAGTACTTC. Translation gives CASSHKGAGEQYF.